Here is one T cell receptor (beta chain) with its context. Its antigen remains unidentified. No base quality values were provided; no much bigger clone lies one nucleotide off. Sample treatment or condition, as interpreted from the label and publication: some 20 received Ad26.COV2.S at low or high dose, single or two shots; a few received placebo; per-sample allocation not given. Repertoires of vaccine and placebo recipients were sequenced from samples taken on day 63 after the first injection. Between 29 July and 7 August 2020, Cohort 1b enrolled about 27 adults aged 18-55 years at one site in Boston, USA. Ad26.COV2.S was a replication-incompetent adenovirus type 26 vector that expressed a prefusion-stabilized SARS-CoV-2 spike protein derived from the original Wuhan strain. The immunoSEQ Assay was the method used to sequence TCRbeta CDR3 regions. After extraction, genomic DNA underwent amplification by bias-controlled multiplex PCR, followed by high-throughput sequencing. As for the authors' bioinformatics: To quantify the absolute abundance of every unique TCRbeta CDR3 region, sequences were collapsed and filtered. T cell fraction was estimated by normalizing TCRbeta template counts to usable DNA, with usable DNA measured through amplification of reference genes found in all nucleated cells. Repertoire TCRs were annotated as SARS-CoV-2-specific by exact matching of V gene, CDR3 amino acid sequence and J gene to a known reactive TCR set. The reference SARS-CoV-2 TCR set was obtained from MIRA and was filtered for enrichment in COVID-19-positive ImmuneCODE repertoires, whereby public or cross-reactive TCRs were removed. Based on the MIRA antigens, annotated TCRs were further analysed at the level of specific ORF or position within ORF. Breadth was defined as annotated unique rearrangements over total unique productive rearrangements; depth was the summed frequency of those rearrangements. Group comparisons of TCR breadth used two-sided Wilcoxon rank-sum tests. Drawn from immuneACCESS, this table holds only the in-frame rearrangements with V and J called that TCRdb kept. Clones are partly lost; checked studies trace under half to an unresolved V gene and leave the rest unexplained. That table is the source of V, J and clone size, and D and trimming were worked out from the DNA. This sample holds about 420,000 clones; around nine tenths were observed only once. The top ten hold 3.5% to 4% of the sample.

These data come from a study of Ad26.COV2.S vaccination and SARS-CoV-2 variants (dated by TCRdb to 2020 to 2023). For the wider study: Donors in the vaccine arm were drawn from COV1001, a multicentre, randomized, double-blind, placebo-controlled phase I-IIa trial testing Ad26.COV2.S in healthy adults. Dosing of Ad26.COV2.S was intramuscular, at either 5x10^10 or 1x10^11 viral particles, delivered as one shot or as two shots spaced 56 days apart. TCRbeta repertoire sequencing was used to assess the specificity and breadth of SARS-CoV-2-reactive T cell receptors after Ad26.COV2.S vaccination. A total of around 32 samples were included in the TCR-sequenced set, comprising about 20 Ad26.COV2.S vaccine recipients, 5 placebo recipients and 8 SARS-CoV-2 convalescent individuals. Trial participants were randomized into five groups of five, in which low-dose or high-dose Ad26.COV2.S was given once or twice, or placebo was given on both occasions. Blinding of investigators to trial group allocation was maintained during experiments and outcome assessment.

Summary of the overall study and its limitations: Vaccine and placebo recipients had comparable non-spike TCR breadth, which fits with the vaccine containing only spike. Spike-specific TCR breadth was higher in Ad26.COV2.S recipients than in placebo recipients (P = 0.0014). Substantial breadth of spike-specific CD8+ and CD4+ T cell responses was reported after vaccination. The study was not powered to compare responses between vaccine doses or regimens. According to the authors, total T cell responses may have been underestimated by the TCR breadth and depth analyses.

From the cysteine up to the phenylalanine, the CDR3 has a length of 14 residues. Only the CDR3 region is kept as DNA, spanning 42 bases read in frame from base 1. The junction carries 6 bases between V and J, which are trimmed by 1 base and 0 bases respectively. Reading the germline V gene (reference sequence) gives CDR1 SEHNR and CDR2 FQNEAQ. The V and J segments used are TRBV7-9 and TRBJ1-2; no confident D gene assignment can be made. Sequenced material: peripheral blood, taken in a trial of Ad26.COV2.S vaccine versus placebo. This sequence originates from a person aged 18-60 years who received the Ad26.COV2.S COVID-19 vaccine or a placebo. The CDR3 protein: CASSLGLANYGYTF. The sequenced DNA is TGTGCCAGCAGCTTAGGTCTAGCTAACTATGGCTACACCTTC.